This T cell receptor beta chain comes out of a study of lymphopenia after photon versus proton radiotherapy. Overall study findings and caveats: In patients who died, overall survival fell as post-nadir TCR diversity dropped more. Relative stability marked proton patients; photon patients lost diversity and naive cells. Survival link was tested only in deceased patients; proton benefit remains a possibility. After the lymphocyte nadir, photon-treated repertoires showed oligoclonal expansion, especially of CD8+ Temra cells.

About this clone: The target antigen is unknown.

This table comes from immunoSEQ multiplex PCR, and its TCRdb copy is limited to in-frame clones, with some not included. This repertoire shows about 6,100 clones, roughly 90% found once; its top ten account for 11%. J gave up 4 bases and V 2 bases, and 10 bases lay outside the gene matches. This CDR3 has 16 amino acids. The germline CDR1 and CDR2 sequences are MNHEY and SVGAGI. Sample: peripheral blood, taken from a patient treated with photon-based radiotherapy. The chain joins TRBV6-5 to TRBJ1-1; 7 nucleotides align to TRBD1. This TCR came from a man aged 55 to 70 with cholangiocarcinoma. DNA for the CDR3: TGTGCCAGCAGTTACGACCTTCGACAGGGAGCCACTGAAGCTTTCTTT. As protein: CASSYDLRQGATEAFF.